Sequencing of this T cell receptor (beta chain) was carried out in a study of blood T cell repertoires in COVID-19. Study at large: Whether acute or convalescent, the COVID-19 samples came from the United States, Italy and Spain.

Germline-derived CDR1 and CDR2 are SGHRS and YFSETQ. There are 13 residues in the CDR3. V was pared by 0 bases and J by 5 bases, with 6 bases between. Living in 24 US areas, the participants were between about 18 and 100 years of age. Cohort 3 recovery required two negative PCRs, clearance, or symptom resolution. Profiling relied on immunoSEQ multiplex PCR, and the TCRdb table lists in-frame clones only, not all of them. The repertoire holds more than 250,000 clones, with around 90% as singletons. Source material: PBMCs or T cells enriched from blood (not recorded which). This rearrangement joins TRBV5-1 to TRBJ2-1; TRBD2 might be the D (5 bases). The TCR was taken from a woman under 40 who had recovered from COVID-19. The CDR3 loop is CASSLAGNNEQFF. DNA for the CDR3: TGCGCCAGCAGCTTGGCCGGGAACAATGAGCAGTTCTTC.